The entry below describes one T cell receptor (beta chain). The CDR3 has 15 amino acids. Germline values: CDR1 MDHEN, CDR2 SYDVKM. V gave up 6 bases and J gave up 2 bases; unmatched junction bases: 7. The sample is drawn from a study of T cells in localized non-small cell lung cancer. Repertoires were generated with immunoSEQ multiplex PCR, while TCRdb's copy carries only in-frame clones and drops some. Of 3,100 or so clones detected, less than 25% appear once; the ten largest clones hold 5.5% to 7%. The sequence was obtained from a man between 18 and 49 years old with stage II lung adenocarcinoma. The source was lung tumor tissue, collected before any cancer treatment. This sequence joins TRBV28 and TRBJ2-3; 8 bases map to TRBD2. This CDR3 reads CASSGRGGPTDTQYF. The CDR3 region has the DNA TGTGCCAGCAGCGGGAGGGGAGGGCCCACAGATACGCAGTATTTT.